This T cell receptor beta chain was sequenced for a study of Graves' ophthalmopathy and Graves' hyperthyroidism. Regarding the study as a whole: Blood contained most expanded thyroid clonotypes exceeding 0.001 frequency.

Germline V CDR1 and CDR2: LNHNV, YYDKDF (reference sequence). The CDR3 is 15 residues long. This clonotype has at least ten counts. Its antigen is currently unknown. The junction does not match germline at one end; this may be a read error. Researchers took RNA transcripts and amplified TCR beta CDR3 regions from them. Following a first-round RT-PCR that used HTBI primers, a second-round multiplex PCR was carried out. TCRdb re-called the multiplex PCR reads with MiXCR, one entry per CDR3 protein. The sample lists about 590,000 distinct CDR3 sequences, under 45% occurring once. The clonotype was recovered from an adult man with Graves' hyperthyroidism. The rearrangement joins TRBV15 to TRBJ1-2; 7 positions match TRBD1. Sequenced sample: peripheral blood or thyroid tissue (not recorded which). In DNA form, the CDR3 reads TGTGCCACCAGCGGAGATTACAGGGGTGGCTATGGCTACACCTTC. Translating it yields CATSGDYRGGYGYTF.